This TCR beta chain was identified in a study of blood T cell repertoires in COVID-19 (TCRdb year 2020). Regarding the study in general: Samples from collaborators originated in the United States, Italy and Spain and spanned both the acute and convalescent phases of COVID-19. The material from the prospective study consisted of cDNA or gDNA derived from T cells, B-cell-depleted T cells, or PBMCs. Subjects who had been exposed to COVID-19, were actively infected with it, or had recovered from it provided the deeply sampled blood TCRbeta repertoires that made up the dataset. The repertoires were released in a freely available public database intended as a resource for research on the immune response to SARS-CoV-2. Samples were obtained from the ongoing ImmuneRACE study (first 160 participants) and from 1,254 subjects provided by 6 global collaborators. Sample metadata almost always included a de-identified subject ID, COVID-19 status, age in years and sex. Where available, HLA class I and class II types were taken from metadata supplied by the sample provider and were not determined by assay-based typing.

TCRbeta CDR3 regions were amplified from genomic DNA using the immunoSEQ Assay, a bias-controlled multiplex PCR. Under the source paper's analysis protocol: Within the assay, amplification of reference gene primers was used to estimate how many nucleated cells each sample contained. To quantify the absolute abundance of each unique TCRbeta CDR3 rearrangement, sequence reads were collapsed and filtered. For each sample, productive Simpson clonality was calculated as the square root of Simpson's diversity index over productive rearrangements. Held by TCRdb, this immuneACCESS table contains in-frame sequences only and omits some clones. Under half of the omission traces to an unresolved V gene where checked; the cause of the rest is unknown. V and J calls and clone size come straight from that table; D and trimming were deduced from the DNA. The sample includes some 700,000 clones, with around 90% observed a single time. The ten largest clones capture around 0.3% of the sample.

General conclusions and limits of the study: How much clinical and demographic metadata was included differed by source and by participant, and the metadata was provided uncurated.

Whole blood was collected in K2EDTA tubes by collaborating institutions according to the institutions' own protocols. For TCRbeta analysis, collaborators shipped samples in one of three forms: frozen whole blood, isolated PBMCs, or DNA extracted from either of those sample types. CDR3 length: 15 amino acids, cysteine to phenylalanine. Only the CDR3 portion is preserved as DNA: 45 bases, with reading frame beginning at the first base. V loses 4 bases of germline sequence and J loses 5 bases, and the interval between the two ends is 12 bases. The germline V gene (reference sequence) yields LGHDT for CDR1 and YNNKEL for CDR2. This clone occurred once. This receptor's antigen is unknown. Per-nucleotide qualities are absent, and no much larger clonotype sits a single base away.

This receptor chain uses TRBV3-1 (or the pseudogene TRBV3-2) and TRBJ1-6; no D gene is confidently identified. The sequence was obtained from a woman younger than 30 with acute or convalescent COVID-19. Specimen: peripheral blood. The DNA sequence is TGTGCCAGCAGCCCCCGGGGAACCCATAATTCACCCCTCCACTTT. Its translation reads: CASSPRGTHNSPLHF.